This T cell receptor (beta chain) emerged from a study of control samples from healthy donors and cancer patients. Measured with immunoSEQ multiplex PCR; TCRdb has only the in-frame clones, and not every one. The sample has about 220,000 clones; 85% to 95% are singletons. The CDR3 is 15 residues long. V shed 4 bases, J shed 4 bases, and the junction held 8 bases outside the gene matches. Germline V CDR1 and CDR2: SGHNT, YYREEE (reference sequence). The TCR was taken from a man in his forties or fifties in good health. The V gene is TRBV5-4, the J gene TRBJ2-3; the match to TRBD2 covers 8 bases. Sequenced sample: blood. The CDR3 spells CASSLGLAGADTQYF. CDR3 nucleotide sequence: TGTGCCAGCAGCCTCGGACTAGCTGGGGCAGATACGCAGTATTTT.